This T cell receptor (beta chain) was documented in a study of OX40 agonist ivuxolimab in advanced cancers. About the research overall: The study enrolled dose-escalation patients with hepatocellular carcinoma, melanoma, renal cell or head and neck cancer.

Germline V gene lookup returns CDR1 MNHEY and CDR2 SMNVEV (reference sequence). This CDR3 is 15 amino acids long. V gave up 5 bases and J gave up 5 bases; unmatched junction bases: 7. Using immunoSEQ multiplex PCR, the repertoire was profiled, and TCRdb retains in-frame clones only, with some absent. Of tens of thousands of clones detected, over 80% appear once; the ten largest clones hold 2.8%. The V and J genes are TRBV27 and TRBJ2-3; 10 bases agree with TRBD2. The receptor was derived from an adult with an advanced solid tumor such as melanoma, head and neck, liver or kidney cancer. The sample was CD4+ or CD8+ T cells sorted from blood, taken in a trial of the OX40 agonist ivuxolimab. For the CDR3, the DNA is TGTGCCAGCAGTAAACCGGGACTAGCGAAAGATACGCAGTATTTT. It yields the protein CASSKPGLAKDTQYF.